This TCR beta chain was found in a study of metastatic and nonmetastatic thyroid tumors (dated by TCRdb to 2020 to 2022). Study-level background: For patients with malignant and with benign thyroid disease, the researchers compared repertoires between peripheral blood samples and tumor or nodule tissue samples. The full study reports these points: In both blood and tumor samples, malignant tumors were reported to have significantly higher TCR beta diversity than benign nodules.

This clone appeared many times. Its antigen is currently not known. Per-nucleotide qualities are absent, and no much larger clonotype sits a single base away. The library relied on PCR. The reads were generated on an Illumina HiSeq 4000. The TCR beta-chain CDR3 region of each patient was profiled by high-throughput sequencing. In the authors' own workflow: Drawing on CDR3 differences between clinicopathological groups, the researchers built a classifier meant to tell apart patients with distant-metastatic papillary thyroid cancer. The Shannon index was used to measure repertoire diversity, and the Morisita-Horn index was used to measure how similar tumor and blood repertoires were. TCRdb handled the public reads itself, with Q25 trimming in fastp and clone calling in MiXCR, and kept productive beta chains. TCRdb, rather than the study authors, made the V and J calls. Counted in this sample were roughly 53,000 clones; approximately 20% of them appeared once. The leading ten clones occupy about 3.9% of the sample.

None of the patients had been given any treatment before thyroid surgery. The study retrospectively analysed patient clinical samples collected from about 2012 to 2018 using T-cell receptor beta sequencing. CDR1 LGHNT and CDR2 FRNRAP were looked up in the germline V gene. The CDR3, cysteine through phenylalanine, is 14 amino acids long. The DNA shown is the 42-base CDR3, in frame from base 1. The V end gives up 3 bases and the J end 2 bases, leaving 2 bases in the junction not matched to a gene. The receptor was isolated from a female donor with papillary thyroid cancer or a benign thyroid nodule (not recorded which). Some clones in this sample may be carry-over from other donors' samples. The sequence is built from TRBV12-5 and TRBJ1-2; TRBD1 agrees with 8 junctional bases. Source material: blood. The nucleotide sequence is TGTGCTAGTGGTTTTTGGACAGGGAACTATGGCTACACCTTC. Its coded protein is CASGFWTGNYGYTF.